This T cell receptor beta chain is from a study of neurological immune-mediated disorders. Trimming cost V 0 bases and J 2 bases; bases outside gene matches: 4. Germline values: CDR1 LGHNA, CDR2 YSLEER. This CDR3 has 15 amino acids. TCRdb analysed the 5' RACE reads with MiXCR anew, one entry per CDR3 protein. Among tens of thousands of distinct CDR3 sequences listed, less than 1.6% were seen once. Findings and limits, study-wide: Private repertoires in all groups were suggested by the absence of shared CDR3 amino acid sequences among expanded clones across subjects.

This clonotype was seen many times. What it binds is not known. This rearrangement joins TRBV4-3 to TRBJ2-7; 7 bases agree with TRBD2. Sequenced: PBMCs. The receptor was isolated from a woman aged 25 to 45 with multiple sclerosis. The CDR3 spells CASSQEAGTTYEQYF. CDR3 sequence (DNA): TGCGCCAGCAGCCAAGAGGCAGGGACTACCTACGAGCAGTACTTC.